The 31 T cell receptor beta chains below all came from one sample that was sequenced in a study of graft-versus-host responses after intestinal transplantation. Profiled with immunoSEQ multiplex PCR; TCRdb holds only in-frame clones, not every one. The sample has 15,000 to 20,000 clones, more than 70% seen once; the top ten hold about 6.3%. Sequenced here: bone marrow, sampled 125 days after intestinal transplantation. These receptor sequences come from a human patient who received an intestinal transplant, so some T cells may come from the graft donor.

The chain has TRBV18 and TRBJ1-1; D gene unclear. The V end lost 3 bases, the J end lost 2 bases, and 13 bases lay between the germline ends. The CDR3 is 15 amino acids. The germline gives CDR1 KGHSH, CDR2 LQKENI. The CDR3 sequence: CASSPSAGGNTEAFF. The CDR3 region has the DNA TGTGCCAGCTCACCCTCCGCCGGCGGAAACACTGAAGCTTTCTTT.

The rearrangement joins TRBV6-4 to TRBJ2-3, with 9 bases lining up with TRBD2. Trimming at V came to 3 bases and at J to 2 bases, leaving 0 bases not matched to a gene. The CDR3 is 14 amino acids. CDR1 is MRHNA and CDR2 is SNTAGT in the germline V gene. The CDR3 nucleotides read TGTGCCAGCAGTGAGGGACTAGCCACAGATACGCAGTATTTT. Translating it yields CASSEGLATDTQYF.

This rearrangement joins TRBV7-9 to TRBJ1-2; a weak D match, TRBD1 (5 bases). Per germline, CDR1 SEHNR and CDR2 FQNEAQ (reference sequence). V was trimmed by 1 base and J by 2 bases, leaving 17 bases between them. The CDR3 is made up of 17 amino acids. The CDR3 DNA reads as TGTGCCAGCAGCTTAGGGCAGGGTAATATCGGGAACTATGGCTACACCTTC. Translation: CASSLGQGNIGNYGYTF.

The chain combines TRBV7-6 with TRBJ1-5, with D perhaps matching TRBD1 (5 bases). V shed 0 bases and J shed 3 bases, with 9 bases lying between them. CDR1 SGHVS and CDR2 FNYEAQ come from the germline V gene. This CDR3 has 15 residues. The CDR3 is CASSLAGGPNQPQHF. The DNA of the CDR3 is TGTGCCAGCAGCTTAGCGGGGGGACCCAATCAGCCCCAGCATTTT.

The chain links TRBV6-5 to TRBJ1-1; D remains ambiguous. V was pared by 1 base and J by 1 base, with 10 bases between. The CDR3 consists of 15 residues. The germline CDR1 and CDR2 sequences are MNHEY and SVGAGI. In nucleotides, the CDR3 is TGTGCCAGCAGTTACTATATTCGGGGGAACACTGAAGCTTTCTTT. It codes for CASSYYIRGNTEAFF.

The chain carries TRBV10-3 and TRBJ1-5; TRBD1 might be the D (5 bases). The CDR3 runs to 15 residues. V lost 2 bases, J lost 6 bases, and 14 bases lay in between. The V gene's germline CDR1 is ENHRY and CDR2 SYGVKD. The CDR3 DNA sequence: TGTGCCATCAGTGAGGCCGGGAATGGGGGTCAGCCCCAGCATTTT. Its translation: CAISEAGNGGQPQHF.

The chain employs TRBV5-1 and TRBJ2-1; TRBD2 matches 8 bases. CDR3 size: 21 residues. V lost 7 bases and J lost 9; bases outside the gene matches: 33. Per the germline V gene, CDR1 is SGHRS and CDR2 is YFSETQ. In DNA, the CDR3 is TGCGCCAGCTATATTGGTACCCCCGTTGTCATAGCGGGAAAGGGGTATGCTGAGCAGTTCTTC. Translating gives CASYIGTPVVIAGKGYAEQFF.

The rearrangement links TRBV23-1 to TRBJ1-5, with unresolved D. TRBV23-1 is an ORF, with its function uncertain. Between the trimmed V and J ends, which lost 2 bases and 4 bases, there was a span of 6 bases. The CDR3 is made up of 13 amino acids. The CDR3 sequence is CASSQKFNQPQHF. For the CDR3, the DNA is TGCGCCAGCAGTCAAAAATTTAATCAGCCCCAGCATTTT.

Only a few counts were recorded for this clone. This chain connects TRBV7-9 to TRBJ1-4; no definite D call. Trimming removed 3 bases at V and 8 bases at J, with 7 bases between. Germline V lookup: CDR1 SEHNR, CDR2 FQNEAQ (reference sequence). The CDR3 has 12 amino acids. The CDR3 protein is CASSLVGEKLFF. CDR3 DNA: TGTGCCAGCAGCTTGGTAGGGGAAAAACTGTTTTTT.

This clone is a singleton in its sample. The chain joins TRBV5-6 to TRBJ2-1; TRBD1 is a possible D gene (5 bases). V lost 2 bases and J lost 7, with 19 bases in between. CDR1 and CDR2 (germline): SGHDT, YYEEEE. The length of the CDR3 is 16 residues. CDR3 in amino acids: CASSLGVSRVGNEQFF. For the CDR3, the DNA is TGTGCCAGCAGCTTAGGTGTATCCAGGGTCGGGAATGAGCAGTTCTTC. Full variable domain (remainder filled in from reference TRBV5-6 and TRBJ2-1): DAGVTQSPTHLIKTRGQQVTLRCSPKSGHDTVSWYQQALGQGPQFIFQYYEEEERQRGNFPDRFSGHQFPNYSSELNVNALLLGDSALYLCASSLGVSRVGNEQFFGPGTRLTVL.

V is TRBV9 and J is TRBJ2-1, with 7 bases aligning to TRBD1. Germline-derived CDR1 and CDR2 are SGDLS and YYNGEE. The CDR3 runs 16 residues. Unmatched junction bases numbered 6, after V lost 3 bases and J lost 0 bases. In DNA, the CDR3 is TGTGCCAGCAGCGCGGACAGGCTACTCTCCTACAATGAGCAGTTCTTC. It specifies CASSADRLLSYNEQFF.

This rearrangement joins TRBV9 to TRBJ2-3; 7 bases line up with TRBD2. The germline CDR1 and CDR2 sequences are SGDLS and YYNGEE. The CDR3 extends over 16 amino acids. Germline trimming cut 0 bases from V and 3 bases from J; bases unmatched to any gene: 7. Here the CDR3 reads CASSVEAGDMTDTQYF. The DNA for the CDR3 is TGTGCCAGCAGCGTAGAGGCGGGAGACATGACAGATACGCAGTATTTT.

This chain connects TRBV7-8 to TRBJ1-4, with 8 bases aligning to TRBD1. This CDR3 spans 17 amino acids. V was pared by 2 bases and J by 5 bases, with 10 bases of the junction left unmatched. The germline V gene has CDR1 SGHVS and CDR2 FQNEAQ. This CDR3 reads CASSLLVPDRVNEKLFF. The DNA for the CDR3 is TGTGCCAGCAGCTTACTCGTCCCGGACAGGGTAAATGAAAAACTGTTTTTT.

The V and J genes are TRBV28 and TRBJ2-2, with 7 bases identical to TRBD2. Germline V gene sequence: CDR1 MDHEN, CDR2 SYDVKM. V was pared by 4 bases and J by 3 bases, with 8 bases of the junction left unmatched. There are 16 residues in the CDR3. The CDR3 sequence is CASSSAERDYTGELFF. DNA for the CDR3: TGTGCCAGCAGTTCAGCCGAGCGGGACTACACCGGGGAGCTGTTTTTT.

V gene TRBV18 combines with J gene TRBJ2-7; D may match TRBD1 or TRBD2 (5 bases each). Germline CDR1 and CDR2: KGHSH and LQKENI. The V end was cut by 6 bases, the J end by 2 bases, with 14 bases between. This CDR3 is 14 amino acids long. The CDR3 bases are TGTGCCAGCTCCCGGGACGAGGTCCCCTACGAGCAGTACTTC. Residues: CASSRDEVPYEQYF.

This chain joins TRBV15 and TRBJ1-5; D gene uncertain. Looked up from germline, CDR1 is LNHNV and CDR2 is YYDKDF (reference sequence). This CDR3 is 14 amino acids long. Trimming took off 0 bases at V and 2 bases at J, with 5 bases between the two ends. The DNA for the CDR3 is TGTGCCACCAGCAGAGATCTGGGCAATCAGCCCCAGCATTTT. Its translation is CATSRDLGNQPQHF.

The V and J genes are TRBV5-4 and TRBJ2-1; a weak D match, TRBD2 (6 bases). The CDR3 runs 15 residues. Germline V gene data show CDR1 as SGHNT and CDR2 as YYREEE (reference sequence). V dropped 3 bases and J dropped 5 bases, with 15 bases sitting between them. For the CDR3, the DNA is TGTGCCAGCAGCTCCGGGCCTAGCGCCCACAATGAGCAGTTCTTC. Its protein is CASSSGPSAHNEQFF. Full variable domain (rest looked up from reference TRBV5-4 and TRBJ2-1): ETGVTQSPTHLIKTRGQQVTLRCSSQSGHNTVSWYQQALGQGPQFIFQYYREEENGRGNFPPRFSGLQFPNYSSELNVNALELDDSALYLCASSSGPSAHNEQFFGPGTRLTVL.

The V call is TRBV6-1, the J call TRBJ2-7; D perhaps matches TRBD2 (5 bases). Germline assignment: CDR1 MNHNS and CDR2 SASEGT. This CDR3 is built from 14 residues. V dropped 0 bases and J dropped 2 bases, with 8 bases sitting between them. Here the CDR3 reads CASSEATRTYEQYF. CDR3 in DNA: TGTGCCAGCAGTGAAGCAACTAGGACCTACGAGCAGTACTTC.

To note about this clone: The junction departs from germline at one end; a sequencing error may be responsible. Written as DNA, the CDR3 is TGTGCCAGCAGTGACGCCGCCTGGCGGGACTTC. Residues: CASSDAAWRDF. The chain recombines TRBV2 with TRBJ2-7; a weak D match, TRBD2 (5 bases). The germline CDR1 and CDR2 sequences are SNHLY and FYNNEI. The CDR3 loop spans 11 amino acids.

V usage is TRBV5-1 and J usage is TRBJ2-2, with no clear D. V dropped 0 bases and J dropped 3 bases, with 0 bases sitting between them. The germline CDR1 and CDR2 sequences are SGHRS and YFSETQ. The CDR3 totals 12 residues. In DNA, the CDR3 is TGCGCCAGCAGCTTGGACACCGGGGAGCTGTTTTTT. Its translation is CASSLDTGELFF.

V and J are TRBV9 and TRBJ2-7, with D perhaps matching TRBD2 (6 bases). The CDR3 is 15 residues long. The V end lost 4 bases, the J end lost 0 bases, and 14 bases lay between the germline ends. Germline loops: CDR1 SGDLS, CDR2 YYNGEE. The CDR3 sequence: CASSPFGGPSYEQYF. The DNA of the CDR3 is TGTGCCAGCAGCCCGTTTGGAGGGCCCTCCTACGAGCAGTACTTC.

The DNA of the CDR3 is TGTGCAAGTCGCTTCGCCTCCGAAGGTTGGACAGGGGCCAACACCGGGGAGCTGTTTTTT. It is translated as CASRFASEGWTGANTGELFF. This chain connects TRBV12-2 to TRBJ2-2; the table's D gene call, TRBD1, was not cross checked with the DNA. TRBV12-2 is a documented pseudogene. There are 20 residues in the CDR3.

V gene TRBV4-3 combines with J gene TRBJ2-2, with D tentatively TRBD1 or TRBD2 (5 bases each). The V and J ends lost 1 base and 0 bases respectively, with 9 bases between them. CDR1 and CDR2 (germline): LGHNA, YSLEER. This CDR3 spans 16 amino acids. The CDR3 DNA is TGCGCCAGCAGCCAAGGACCGGGGCCGAACACCGGGGAGCTGTTTTTT. Encoded protein: CASSQGPGPNTGELFF.

The rearrangement joins TRBV5-6 to TRBJ2-7; D is possibly TRBD1 (6 bases). CDR3 length: 15 amino acids. The V gene lost 0 bases and the J gene lost 5 bases, with 15 bases spanning the gap. Germline V gives CDR1 SGHDT, CDR2 YYEEEE. This CDR3 reads CASSLGTGSNHEQYF. The CDR3 DNA sequence: TGTGCCAGCAGCTTGGGTACAGGGAGTAACCACGAGCAGTACTTC.

The genes are TRBV7-9 and TRBJ2-5, with 8 bases fitting TRBD1. This CDR3 region has 13 residues. V gave up 5 bases and J gave up 5 bases; unmatched junction bases: 4. The V gene's germline CDR1 is SEHNR and CDR2 FQNEAQ (reference sequence). The CDR3 DNA reads as TGTGCCAGCAGCCCAGGGGGCTGGGAGACCCAGTACTTC. Protein product: CASSPGGWETQYF.

The chain uses TRBV5-1 and TRBJ2-3; a possible D gene is TRBD2 (6 bases). This CDR3 has 14 residues. V lost 7 bases and J lost 4, with 16 bases in between. Per the germline V gene, CDR1 is SGHRS and CDR2 is YFSETQ. Here the CDR3 reads CASSRGGTPDTQYF. The DNA for the CDR3 is TGCGCCAGCTCTCGGGGCGGGACGCCAGATACGCAGTATTTT.

The chain is built from TRBV6-1 and TRBJ2-3; 10 nucleotides align to TRBD2. This CDR3 contains 15 residues. Germline V gives CDR1 MNHNS, CDR2 SASEGT. V lost 6 bases and J lost 0; bases outside the gene matches: 3. The CDR3 loop is CASRRLAGSTDTQYF. The CDR3 region has the DNA TGTGCCAGCAGGAGACTAGCGGGCAGCACAGATACGCAGTATTTT.

The chain links TRBV7-2 to TRBJ1-6; D is possibly TRBD1 (6 bases). Germline values: CDR1 SGHTA, CDR2 FQGNSA. The CDR3 runs 16 residues. Trimming removed 1 base from V and 10 bases from J, with 17 bases in between. The CDR3 DNA reads TGTGCCAGCAGCTTAGAAGGGGGAGACTCTTCGTCACCCCTCCACTTT. As protein: CASSLEGGDSSSPLHF.

This chain joins TRBV4-1 and TRBJ1-6; 7 nucleotides agree with TRBD1. V shed 3 bases, J shed 7 bases, and the junction held 3 bases outside the gene matches. The CDR3 has 14 residues. Per germline, CDR1 MGHRA and CDR2 YSYEKL. This chain's CDR3 is CASSHVTGNSPLHF. The CDR3 region has the DNA TGCGCCAGCAGCCACGTGACAGGGAATTCACCCCTCCACTTT.

This chain connects TRBV9 to TRBJ2-3, with 9 bases identical to TRBD2. J was trimmed by 4 bases and V by 0 bases; bases with no gene match: 6. The CDR3 length is 16 residues. Per the germline V gene, CDR1 is SGDLS and CDR2 is YYNGEE. CDR3 loop: CASSVEASGTPDTQYF. For the CDR3, the DNA is TGTGCCAGCAGCGTAGAGGCTAGCGGGACCCCAGATACGCAGTATTTT.

The rearrangement uses TRBV30 and TRBJ2-7; unclear D gene. The CDR3 runs 13 residues. Germline V lookup: CDR1 GTSNPN, CDR2 SVGIG (reference sequence). V dropped 2 bases and J dropped 7 bases, with 15 bases sitting between them. CDR3 DNA sequence: TGTGCCTGGAGTCCGGACGCCAGGAAAGAGCAGTACTTC. Amino acids: CAWSPDARKEQYF.